A single sample is the source of the 16 T cell receptor beta chains below, sequenced in a study of cytotoxic CD8 clonotypes in ibrutinib-treated CLL listed by TCRdb under 2021. Libraries were made using the immunoSEQ multiplex PCR assay. What TCRdb holds here is the immuneACCESS table cut down to in-frame rearrangements. Part of the clones is not present; checked against another copy, under half of the missing clones reflect an unresolved V gene, and the others are unexplained. Across this sample there are 300,000 or so clones, with 67% seen only once. The top ten clones comprise 6% to 6.5% of the sample. Sequences were derived from PBMCs, sampled after 36 months of ibrutinib treatment. The receptors originated from a human donor with chronic lymphocytic leukemia.

In its sample, this clone was seen a few times. J is TRBJ2-3 and V is TRBV2, with 13 bases that match TRBD2. This CDR3 is built from 14 residues. V shed 5 bases and J 6 bases; nucleotides not matched to a gene: 2. Germline CDR1 SNHLY, CDR2 FYNNEI. The CDR3 reads CASSWTSGSDTQYF. The CDR3 nucleotides are TGTGCCAGCAGTTGGACTAGCGGGAGTGATACGCAGTATTTT. Based on the CDR3 plus reference TRBV2 and TRBJ2-3, the full variable domain is EPEVTQTPSHQVTQMGQEVILRCVPISNHLYFYWYRQILGQKVEFLVSFYNNEISEKSEIFDDQFSVERPDGSNFTLKIRSTKLEDSAMYFCASSWTSGSDTQYFGPGTRLTVL.

The chain carries TRBV27 and TRBJ2-3, with D perhaps given as TRBD1 or TRBD2 (5 bases each). V shed 6 bases and J shed 2 bases, with 18 bases lying between them. The length of the CDR3 is 16 residues. Germline lookup yields CDR1 MNHEY and CDR2 SMNVEV (reference sequence). CDR3 nucleotide sequence: TGTGCCAGCAGCCGGGACCACTCGGGCGTCACAGATACGCAGTATTTT. Translation: CASSRDHSGVTDTQYF.

This clone was detected only a few times. The V and J genes are TRBV10-3 and TRBJ2-3; tentatively, D is TRBD1 or TRBD2 (5 bases each). Germline V gives CDR1 ENHRY, CDR2 SYGVKD. The ends were cut back, 0 bases at V and 5 bases at J, with 9 bases in the middle. This CDR3 is 14 amino acids long. Here the CDR3 DNA reads TGTGCCATCAGTGAGTCACTAGGGGAAGATACGCAGTATTTT. It translates to CAISESLGEDTQYF.

The table lists this clone with a count of one. V usage is TRBV27 and J usage is TRBJ1-4; no definite D call. Trimming pared 5 bases from V and 2 bases from J, leaving 21 bases between. Germline CDR1 is MNHEY and CDR2 is SMNVEV (reference sequence). The CDR3 is made up of 18 amino acids. CDR3 DNA sequence: TGTGCCAGCAGTCCCTTTGCGGGGAGTGCATCTACTAATGAAAAACTGTTTTTT. Translating gives CASSPFAGSASTNEKLFF.

A few counts support this clone. The chain recombines TRBV4-3 with TRBJ2-2; 7 nucleotides agree with TRBD2. The length of the CDR3 is 16 residues. V was pared by 4 bases and J by 0 bases, with 5 bases of the junction left unmatched. CDR1 is LGHNA, CDR2 YSLEER, per germline. The CDR3 nucleotides are TGCGCCAGCAGCCCGTCCCTAGCGGCGAACACCGGGGAGCTGTTTTTT. This encodes CASSPSLAANTGELFF.

This clone was recorded once. CDR3 coding DNA: TGTGCCAGCAGCCGAGACGGAATAGCGGGAGGATTCTCCTACGAGCAGTACTTC. This sequence encodes CASSRDGIAGGFSYEQYF. This chain links TRBV11-2 with TRBJ2-7; TRBD2 aligns across 10 bases. The CDR3 is 18 residues long. Per the germline V gene, CDR1 is SGHAT and CDR2 is FQNNGV. Trimming took 5 bases from V and 0 from J; bases not matched to a gene: 13.

This chain connects TRBV6-4 to TRBJ2-3; 8 nucleotides align to TRBD2. The CDR3 is made up of 15 amino acids. Germline V gene lookup returns CDR1 MRHNA and CDR2 SNTAGT. The junction had 4 bases not matched to a gene; V was cut back by 4 bases and J by 1 base. The CDR3 reads CASSVGGAGTDTQYF. The CDR3 nucleotides read TGTGCCAGCAGTGTCGGGGGGGCCGGCACAGATACGCAGTATTTT.

The chain carries TRBV11-2 and TRBJ2-2; D is undetermined. CDR1 and CDR2 (germline): SGHAT, FQNNGV. The CDR3 has 13 amino acids. V was clipped by 3 bases and J by 6 bases, with 8 bases between them. In DNA form, the CDR3 reads TGTGCCAGCAGCTTCCCTCGTTCCGGGGAGCTGTTTTTT. It is translated as CASSFPRSGELFF. Complete variable domain (other parts from reference TRBV11-2 and TRBJ2-2): EAGVAQSPRYKIIEKRQSVAFWCNPISGHATLYWYQQILGQGPKLLIQFQNNGVVDDSQLPKDRFSAERLKGVDSTLKIQPAKLEDSAVYLCASSFPRSGELFFGEGSRLTVL.

V and J are TRBV13 and TRBJ1-1; D unclear. The CDR3 has 12 amino acids. Trimming left V 4 bases short and J 6 bases short, with 9 bases between. Looked up from germline, CDR1 is PRHDT and CDR2 is FYEKMQ (reference sequence). The CDR3 here is CASSSLYPEAFF. The CDR3 DNA reads as TGTGCCAGCAGCTCCCTTTACCCTGAAGCTTTCTTT.

J is TRBJ2-1 and V is TRBV6-5, with 8 bases aligning to TRBD1. Germline V gives CDR1 MNHEY, CDR2 SVGAGI. The CDR3 runs to 11 residues. The junction had 7 bases not matched to a gene; V was cut back by 6 bases and J by 15 bases. CDR3 bases: TGTGCCAGCAGCACAGGGGGACGCGCGTTCTTC. As protein: CASSTGGRAFF.

The chain employs TRBV18 and TRBJ1-1; TRBD1 is a possible D gene (5 bases). V lost 3 bases to trimming and J lost 0 bases, with 11 bases between them. Germline V gene sequence: CDR1 KGHSH, CDR2 LQKENI. This CDR3 is 15 amino acids long. CDR3 loop: CASSPNAGMNTEAFF. DNA of the CDR3: TGTGCCAGCTCACCGAACGCAGGGATGAACACTGAAGCTTTCTTT. Variable domain in full (rest from reference TRBV18 and TRBJ1-1): NAGVMQNPRHLVRRRGQEARLRCSPMKGHSHVYWYRQLPEEGLKFMVYLQKENIIDESGMPKERFSAEFPKEGPSILRIQQVVRGDSAAYFCASSPNAGMNTEAFFGQGTRLTVV.

This sequence joins TRBV25-1 and TRBJ1-3; tentative D call: TRBD1 (5 bases). Trimming took off 0 bases at V and 0 bases at J, with 9 bases between the two ends. The CDR3 is made up of 16 amino acids. CDR1 is MGHDK, CDR2 SYGVNS, per germline. The CDR3 reads CASSEYRGRSGNTIYF. CDR3 nucleotides: TGTGCCAGCAGTGAATATCGGGGCCGCTCTGGAAACACCATATATTTT.

This clone has just a few counts. V gene TRBV19 combines with J gene TRBJ2-2; perhaps D is TRBD1 or TRBD2 (6 bases each). CDR3 length equals 15 residues. Trimming shortened V by 7 bases and J by 5 bases, and 17 bases separated the two germline ends. Germline CDR1 LNHDA, CDR2 SQIVND (reference sequence). CDR3 amino acids: CASTPRGVTTGELFF. CDR3 nucleotides: TGTGCCAGTACCCCTAGGGGGGTAACGACCGGGGAGCTGTTTTTT.

This clone came up once. The V gene is TRBV18, the J gene TRBJ2-7; D is ambiguous. Germline CDR1 KGHSH, CDR2 LQKENI. The CDR3 covers 15 residues. Trimming shortened V by 3 bases and J by 0 bases, and 12 bases separated the two germline ends. The CDR3 region is CASSPLAPSSYEQYF. CDR3 bases: TGTGCCAGCTCACCTCTCGCGCCTAGCTCCTACGAGCAGTACTTC.

The chain joins TRBV7-8 to TRBJ1-4, with 10 bases lining up with TRBD1. V trimming: 4 bases; J trimming: 8 bases; junction bases outside the gene matches: 7. The CDR3 has 15 residues. The germline V gene encodes CDR1 SGHVS and CDR2 FQNEAQ. The CDR3 loop reads CASSWGQGKEEKLFF. The CDR3 DNA is TGTGCCAGCAGCTGGGGACAGGGGAAAGAGGAAAAACTGTTTTTT.

This clone has only a few counts. The rearrangement joins TRBV4-3 to TRBJ1-2; D unresolved. The ends were cut back, 2 bases at V and 1 base at J, with 11 bases in the middle. In germline, CDR1 is LGHNA, CDR2 YSLEER. The CDR3 spans 15 residues. CDR3 nucleotides: TGCGCCAGCAGCCAAAATGGACGGCGTAACTATGGCTACACCTTC. Translating gives CASSQNGRRNYGYTF.